This TCR beta chain was observed in a study of T cell responses to AZD1222 COVID-19 vaccine (dated by TCRdb to the early 2020s). Regarding the study in general: A total of about 240 trial participants underwent TCR sequencing, of whom around 200 received two doses of AZD1222 and about 25 received two doses of the MenACWY control vaccine. Trial participants were enrolled by age into 18-55, 56-69 and 70-plus year subgroups, with about 150, 28 and 57 TCR-sequenced participants respectively. The study at large found these results: The whole spike protein was spanned by vaccine-associated CD4 TCRs, and dominant responses were seen in regions 160-218 and 743-854. The 56-69-year group was small, and its depth increase did not reach significance, likely because of low power. Because no day 14 peak-response samples were available, the repertoires could be characterized only after the peak T cell response. After two AZD1222 doses, spike-specific TCR breadth and depth were significantly higher than at day 0 and than in MenACWY recipients. Participants were mostly white British, with more females than males. The authors suggested clonal diversity may have been underestimated. Only a handful of AZD1222 recipients were SARS-CoV-2 seropositive at baseline, limiting conclusions about previously exposed vaccinees. Epitopes outside the regions mutated in the B.1.351 and B.1.1.7 variants were reportedly recognized by nearly half of the unique spike-specific TCRs.

Taken with the paper, the label for time point translates to: about 28 days (+/-7) after the second vaccine dose. Interpreted using the paper, the treatment or condition label stands for: meningococcal conjugate vaccine given as trial control. The vaccinee samples were drawn from two UK trials, COV001 and COV002, one of which was a single-blind randomized controlled phase 2/3 trial testing AZD1222 (ChAdOx1 nCoV-19) in healthy adults. Trial participant PBMC samples were collected at day 0 and day 28 after the second dose for TCRbeta chain sequencing. The CDR3 regions of human TCRbeta chains were subjected to immunosequencing. The original pipeline was this. TCRs in the repertoires were matched against a reference library of SARS-CoV-2-specific TCRs that had been generated with the MIRA antigen-specificity platform. Breadth was defined as the fraction of unique TCRs that were SARS-CoV-2-associated, and depth was defined as the fraction of total T cells that were SARS-CoV-2-associated. Each spike-specific TCR was assigned to its reactive spike region and to a CD4 or CD8 class using the MIRA data. Log10-transformed breadth and depth values were compared by one-way ANOVA with Sidak's multiple comparisons tests. TCRdb mirrors the immuneACCESS table, restricted to in-frame sequences. Some clones are absent from its copies; in checked studies, under half trace to an unresolved V gene, and the reason for the others is unknown. D and trimming were read from the DNA, whereas the V and J calls and clone size are those reported in that table. For this sample the table gives around 200,000 clones, of which just under 95% were detected only once. The ten top clones hold around 0.96% of the sample.

Including cysteine and phenylalanine, the CDR3 has 12 amino acids. The DNA shown is the 36-base CDR3, in frame from base 1. V was cut back by 3 bases and J by 7 bases, leaving a gap of 7 bases between them. Based on the germline V gene (reference sequence), the CDR1 and CDR2 sequences are SEHNR and FQNEAQ. With respect to this clone: Its antigen is unknown. No base qualities exist here, and no much larger clone lies one base off it.

This receptor was identified in an adult who received the MenACWY meningococcal vaccine as a control. The sample consisted of peripheral blood, taken 28 days after the second dose of the MenACWY control vaccine. The rearrangement combines TRBV7-9 with TRBJ1-5; the D gene cannot be named for sure. This receptor has the CDR3 CASSFSGQPQHF. The sequence in DNA is TGTGCCAGCAGCTTTTCTGGGCAGCCCCAGCATTTT. The variable domain in full, with residues beyond the CDR3 obtained from the reference TRBV7-9 and TRBJ1-5 genes, is DTGVSQNPRHKITKRGQNVTFRCDPISEHNRLYWYRQTLGQGPEFLTYFQNEAQLEKSRLLSDRFSAERPKGSFSTLEIQRTEQGDSAMYLCASSFSGQPQHFGDGTRLSIL.